The 14 T cell receptor beta chains below all came from one sample that was sequenced in a study of long-term antiretroviral therapy in people with HIV. Assay version v3.0 of immunoSEQ was used, and it was run at survey level. Using immunoSEQ multiplex PCR, the repertoire was profiled, and TCRdb retains in-frame clones only, with some absent. The profile shows tens of thousands of clones, approximately 95% of them singletons. Sequenced material: unsorted PBMCs, taken 7.6 years after starting antiretroviral therapy. Receptors originate from a woman in her forties with HIV.

This chain's CDR3 is CASAGGQGARSEAFF. The CDR3 DNA reads as TGTGCCAGCGCTGGGGGACAGGGGGCTAGGTCTGAAGCTTTCTTT. This sequence joins TRBV25-1 and TRBJ1-1, with 12 bases aligning to TRBD1. The germline CDR1 and CDR2 sequences are MGHDK and SYGVNS. The CDR3 loop spans 15 amino acids. With 8 bases clipped from V and 6 bases from J, the junction kept 10 bases outside the gene matches. Complete variable domain (other parts from reference TRBV25-1 and TRBJ1-1): EADIYQTPRYLVIGTGKKITLECSQTMGHDKMYWYQQDPGMELHLIHYSYGVNSTEKGDLSSESTVSRIRTEHFPLTLESARPSHTSQYLCASAGGQGARSEAFFGQGTRLTVV.

The chain has TRBV18 and TRBJ1-2; no definite D call. Per the germline V gene, CDR1 is KGHSH and CDR2 is LQKENI. The CDR3 contains 12 residues. Deletions cut 2 bases from V and 4 bases from J, with 5 bases between. The CDR3 DNA reads TGTGCCAGCTCACCAAGGAGCTATGGCTACACCTTC. This gives the protein CASSPRSYGYTF.

The chain has TRBV29-1 and TRBJ2-1; D is undetermined. Per germline, CDR1 SQVTM and CDR2 ANQGSEA. The CDR3 loop spans 13 amino acids. V dropped 6 bases and J dropped 0 bases, with 9 bases sitting between them. The CDR3, as DNA: TGCAGCGTGGGTGGGGTCTCCTACAATGAGCAGTTCTTC. It specifies CSVGGVSYNEQFF.

The chain uses TRBV11-3 and TRBJ2-1; possible D gene TRBD2, 6 bases. Germline CDR1 and CDR2: SGHNT and YENEEA. Trimming took off 2 bases at V and 4 bases at J, with 12 bases between the two ends. This CDR3 comprises 15 residues. CDR3 in amino acids: CASSLNQGLYNEQFF. CDR3 bases: TGTGCCAGCAGCTTAAACCAGGGACTTTACAATGAGCAGTTCTTC.

The CDR3 DNA reads TGTGCCAGCTCACTAGGACTAGCGGGACCCCAAGAGACCCAGTACTTC. It translates to CASSLGLAGPQETQYF. The chain has TRBV18 and TRBJ2-5; 12 positions match TRBD2. Germline V gene lookup returns CDR1 KGHSH and CDR2 LQKENI. This CDR3 region has 16 residues. Trimming removed 4 bases from V and 1 base from J; junction bases left unmatched: 4.

The J gene is TRBJ2-1, the V gene TRBV4-3; tentative D call: TRBD1 (6 bases). Germline CDR1 reads LGHNA; CDR2 reads YSLEER. Trimming cost V 3 bases and J 6 bases, with 12 bases left between them. This CDR3 contains 14 residues. The CDR3 loop is CASSHQDRVNEQFF. The DNA for the CDR3 is TGCGCCAGCAGCCATCAGGACAGAGTCAATGAGCAGTTCTTC.

The CDR3 nucleotides read TGTGCCAGCAGTTTATCGTACAGAAACTATGGCTACACCTTC. Translated, it gives CASSLSYRNYGYTF. J is TRBJ1-2 and V is TRBV27; no clear D gene. The germline V and J ends were trimmed by 0 bases and 2 bases, with 7 bases remaining between them. The germline V gene has CDR1 MNHEY and CDR2 SMNVEV (reference sequence). CDR3 length: 14 amino acids.

This chain joins TRBV9 and TRBJ2-1; 8 positions match TRBD1. From germline, CDR1 is SGDLS and CDR2 YYNGEE. The CDR3 has 17 amino acids. V gave up 0 bases and J gave up 4 bases; unmatched junction bases: 9. CDR3 nucleotides: TGTGCCAGCAGCGTAGCTGCGACAGGGGCTTCTTACAATGAGCAGTTCTTC. As protein: CASSVAATGASYNEQFF.

The chain is built from TRBV5-1 and TRBJ2-6; no clear D. The CDR3 contains 16 residues. Trimming took off 6 bases at V and 0 bases at J, with 13 bases between the two ends. CDR1 and CDR2 from the germline V gene are SGHRS and YFSETQ. Here the CDR3 DNA reads TGCGCCAGCACCAACCGCCAAGGCTCTGGGGCCAACGTCCTGACTTTC. Its translation is CASTNRQGSGANVLTF.

This chain uses TRBV4-3 with TRBJ2-5, with 10 bases fitting TRBD2. This CDR3 region has 20 residues. In germline, CDR1 is LGHNA, CDR2 YSLEER. The V gene end was trimmed by 0 bases and the J gene end by 5 bases; junction bases not matched to a gene: 18. CDR3 coding DNA: TGCGCCAGCAGCCAAGAATTGCCAACTAGCGGGGTAACTAGTAGGGAGACCCAGTACTTC. It yields the protein CASSQELPTSGVTSRETQYF.

This clone was picked up a small number of times. This chain joins TRBV28 and TRBJ1-4, with D unclear. The V and J ends lost 4 bases and 6 bases respectively, with 21 bases between them. Germline V lookup: CDR1 MDHEN, CDR2 SYDVKM. The CDR3 runs 17 residues. Here the CDR3 reads CASSSAWGRVEDEKLFF. CDR3 DNA sequence: TGTGCCAGCAGTTCGGCCTGGGGAAGGGTTGAGGATGAAAAACTGTTTTTT.

The chain links TRBV6-6 to TRBJ2-3; TRBD2 matches 8 bases. From germline, CDR1 is MNHNY and CDR2 SVGAGI (reference sequence). V was clipped by 6 bases and J by 5 bases; unmatched bases: 10. There are 15 residues in the CDR3. This CDR3 reads CASRAQRGGVDTQYF. The CDR3 DNA sequence: TGTGCCAGCAGGGCGCAACGGGGGGGGGTAGATACGCAGTATTTT.

V and J are TRBV4-1 and TRBJ2-2; TRBD1 matches 9 bases. Germline V CDR1 and CDR2: MGHRA, YSYEKL. CDR3 length: 16 amino acids. Losses at the gene ends were 4 bases for V and 0 bases for J; bases not matched to a gene: 3. CDR3 DNA sequence: TGCGCCAGCAGCCTGAGGGACAGGGCGAACACCGGGGAGCTGTTTTTT. Encoded protein: CASSLRDRANTGELFF.

This clone was found once. V and J are TRBV7-6 and TRBJ1-5; the D gene is possibly TRBD1 (5 bases). The germline CDR1 and CDR2 sequences are SGHVS and FNYEAQ. The V end lost 0 bases, the J end lost 6 bases, and 15 bases lay between the germline ends. The CDR3 length is 16 residues. The CDR3 spells CASSLAGGGFGQPQHF. In DNA, the CDR3 is TGTGCCAGCAGCTTAGCGGGGGGTGGTTTTGGTCAGCCCCAGCATTTT.